The 4 T cell receptor beta chains listed next were all sequenced from one sample in a study of cytomegalovirus exposure and HLA in healthy donors (dated by TCRdb to the late 2010s). The library came from the immunoSEQ multiplex PCR assay. For the multiplex PCR, a mixture combining 60 forward primers for TCR Vbeta segments and 13 reverse primers for TCR Jbeta segments was used. In its TCRdb copy, this immuneACCESS table keeps in-frame sequences only and misses some clones. Where compared with another copy, unresolved V genes explain less than half of these, and the others have no known cause. This sample is represented by 100,000 or so clones; 60% to 85% of them were singletons. The ten largest account for under 1.5% of the sample. The specimen sequenced was PBMCs. These receptors originate from a man in his forties in good health and CMV-seronegative.

J is TRBJ1-5 and V is TRBV7-2, with 7 bases matching TRBD1. V trimming: 9 bases; J trimming: 4 bases; junction bases outside the gene matches: 6. The germline V gene has CDR1 SGHTA and CDR2 FQGNSA. There are 13 residues in the CDR3. The DNA of the CDR3 is TGTGCCAGTACGGGACAGCAGAATCAGCCCCAGCATTTT. It yields the protein CASTGQQNQPQHF.

The chain is built from TRBV5-8 and TRBJ1-1; maybe TRBD1 (5 bases). Germline V CDR1 and CDR2: SGHTS, YDEGEE. The CDR3 runs to 14 residues. With 0 bases removed from V and 2 bases from J, the gap between germline ends came to 8 bases. CDR3 bases: TGTGCCAGCAGCTTGGAGGGGTCCAACACTGAAGCTTTCTTT. It is translated as CASSLEGSNTEAFF.

The rearrangement uses TRBV19 and TRBJ1-6; 7 positions agree with TRBD1. V was pared by 4 bases and J by 8 bases, with 8 bases of the junction left unmatched. Germline CDR1 is LNHDA and CDR2 is SQIVND (reference sequence). CDR3 length: 15 amino acids. In nucleotides, the CDR3 is TGTGCCAGTAGTACCCGACAGGGATCGGATTCACCCCTCCACTTT. Protein: CASSTRQGSDSPLHF. Full variable domain (remainder filled in from reference TRBV19 and TRBJ1-6): DGGITQSPKYLFRKEGQNVTLSCEQNLNHDAMYWYRQDPGQGLRLIYYSQIVNDFQKGDIAEGYSVSREKKESFPLTVTSAQKNPTAFYLCASSTRQGSDSPLHFGNGTRLTVT.

This clone has just a few counts. This sequence joins TRBV9 and TRBJ2-3; D is undetermined. Germline-derived CDR1 and CDR2 are SGDLS and YYNGEE. Deletions cut 0 bases from V and 0 bases from J, with 8 bases between. CDR3 size: 15 residues. Here the CDR3 reads CASSVGWSSTDTQYF. The CDR3 bases are TGTGCCAGCAGCGTAGGGTGGAGTAGCACAGATACGCAGTATTTT.